These T cell receptor beta chains were read from a single sample in a study of T cell responses to AZD1222 COVID-19 vaccine. Some clones are missing from TCRdb's copy, which holds only in-frame ones; the method was immunoSEQ multiplex PCR. Among 140,000 to 150,000 clones, about 94% were seen once, and the ten largest hold roughly 3.7%. This sample comprised peripheral blood, obtained on day 0 of AZD1222 vaccination. The receptors were sampled from an adult in good health. CDR3s include the opening cysteine and the closing phenylalanine or tryptophan. A D gene is named only where the DNA matches it firmly. Clone size is given for some rows only: seen once, a few or many times, or a class if the clone is expanded.

V: TRBV6-2/TRBV6-3
J: TRBJ1-1
D: TRBD1
size: -
CDR3: CASSPGQGWTEAFF
DNA: TGTGCCAGCAGTCCGGGACAGGGATGGACTGAAGCTTTCTTT

V: TRBV19
J: TRBJ1-2
D: -
size: -
CDR3: CASTYRSHGYTF
DNA: TGTGCCAGTACTTACAGGAGTCATGGCTACACCTTC

V: TRBV30
J: TRBJ1-3
D: -
size: -
CDR3: CAWSSSGVLLGSGNTIYF
DNA: TGTGCCTGGAGTAGTTCAGGGGTTTTACTTGGCTCTGGAAACACCATATATTTT

V: TRBV14
J: TRBJ2-4
D: TRBD1
size: -
CDR3: CASSPRTGSRGIQYF
DNA: TGTGCCAGCAGCCCGCGGACAGGAAGCAGAGGCATTCAGTACTTC

V: TRBV28
J: TRBJ2-7
D: -
size: -
CDR3: CASSTLSEQYF
DNA: TGTGCCAGCAGCACTCTTAGCGAGCAGTACTTC

V: TRBV11-2
J: TRBJ2-2
D: TRBD2
size: -
CDR3: CASSSLAGSTGELFF
DNA: TGTGCCAGCAGCTCCCTAGCGGGAAGTACCGGGGAGCTGTTTTTT

V: TRBV9
J: TRBJ2-2
D: TRBD2
size: -
CDR3: CASSVLGSGRGTGELFF
DNA: TGTGCCAGCAGCGTACTGGGTAGCGGGAGAGGTACCGGGGAGCTGTTTTTT

V: TRBV6-4
J: TRBJ1-2
D: TRBD1
size: -
CDR3: CASSEAGGGYTF
DNA: TGTGCCAGCAGTGAGGCAGGGGGAGGCTACACCTTC

V: TRBV21-1
J: TRBJ2-1
D: -
size: -
CDR3: CASSKGKNRVSYNEQFF
DNA: TGTGCCAGCAGCAAAGGAAAGAACAGGGTGAGTTACAATGAGCAGTTCTTC

V: TRBV4-2
J: TRBJ2-3
D: -
size: -
CDR3: CASSPLGGRVSTDTQYF
DNA: TGTGCCAGCAGCCCCCTAGGGGGGAGGGTGAGCACAGATACGCAGTATTTT

V: TRBV3-1/TRBV3-2
J: TRBJ1-5
D: TRBD1
size: once
CDR3: CASSQDGTGVQPQHF
DNA: TGTGCCAGCAGCCAAGACGGGACAGGGGTTCAGCCCCAGCATTTT